A single sample is the source of the 19 T cell receptor beta chains below, sequenced in a study of beta chain features in type 1 diabetes. The isolated RNA, all of it, was reverse transcribed, so expressed TCRB transcripts were what got sequenced. Profiling relied on immunoSEQ multiplex PCR, and the TCRdb table lists in-frame clones only, not all of them. There are about 330,000 clones in the sample; 11% occur only once, and about 0.015% lies in the top ten. The specimen was naive CD4+ T cells from blood. The receptors were gathered from a woman in her twenties or thirties in good health.

This clone was recorded a few times. V gene TRBV5-1 combines with J gene TRBJ2-5; 7 bases agree with TRBD2. Germline CDR1 SGHRS, CDR2 YFSETQ. This CDR3 contains 15 residues. V trimming: 4 bases; J trimming: 2 bases; junction bases outside the gene matches: 8. The chain's CDR3 is CASSLGSGGQETQYF. The CDR3 coding sequence is TGCGCCAGCAGCCTCGGTTCGGGAGGACAAGAGACCCAGTACTTC.

The chain employs TRBV15 and TRBJ2-5, with 14 bases lining up with TRBD2. There are 15 residues in the CDR3. Germline CDR1 LNHNV, CDR2 YYDKDF (reference sequence). The ends lost 4 bases at V and 4 bases at J; junction bases unmatched: 2. Here the CDR3 reads CATSKGLAGVETQYF. CDR3 in DNA: TGTGCCACCAGCAAGGGACTAGCGGGAGTAGAGACCCAGTACTTC.

The chain joins TRBV13 to TRBJ2-1, with TRBD2 matching over 15 bases. The CDR3 consists of 19 residues. Germline V CDR1 and CDR2: PRHDT, FYEKMQ (reference sequence). V shed 3 bases, J shed 1 base, and the junction held 7 bases outside the gene matches. CDR3 sequence: CASSLPPGLAGGSYNEQFF. The CDR3 region has the DNA TGTGCCAGCAGCTTGCCCCCGGGACTAGCGGGAGGATCCTACAATGAGCAGTTCTTC.

Here the CDR3 reads CASSQDVPGSGRADTQYF. DNA for the CDR3: TGCGCCAGCAGCCAAGACGTCCCGGGTAGCGGGAGGGCAGATACGCAGTATTTT. The chain recombines TRBV4-3 with TRBJ2-3, with TRBD2 matching over 11 bases. Losses at the gene ends were 0 bases for V and 4 bases for J; bases not matched to a gene: 9. This CDR3 has 18 amino acids. Looked up from germline, CDR1 is LGHNA and CDR2 is YSLEER.

This clone was seen a handful of times. The chain combines TRBV27 with TRBJ2-7, with TRBD1 matching 11 bases. The germline gives CDR1 MNHEY, CDR2 SMNVEV (reference sequence). The V segment lost 8 bases and the J segment 3 bases; nucleotides outside the gene matches: 6. This CDR3 spans 14 amino acids. The CDR3 coding sequence is TGTGCCAGCGCCCCTGGGACAGGGGGCTACGAGCAGTACTTC. Its protein product is CASAPGTGGYEQYF.

In this sample, this clone turned up a few times. The V and J genes are TRBV29-1 and TRBJ1-2; D may be TRBD1 (5 bases). Trimming removed 2 bases at V and 5 bases at J, with 15 bases between. Germline V lookup: CDR1 SQVTM, CDR2 ANQGSEA. The CDR3 is 14 amino acids. The CDR3 loop is CSVESTDTNYGYTF. The CDR3 coding sequence is TGCAGCGTTGAATCGACAGATACCAATTATGGCTACACCTTC. The complete variable domain, with remaining parts taken from reference TRBV29-1 and TRBJ1-2, reads SAVISQKPSRDICQRGTSLTIQCQVDSQVTMMFWYRQQPGQSLTLIATANQGSEATYESGFVIDKFPISRPNLTFSTLTVSNMSPEDSSIYLCSVESTDTNYGYTFGSGTRLTVV.

The gene calls are TRBV15 and TRBJ1-2; D gene unclear. Germline CDR1 is LNHNV and CDR2 is YYDKDF (reference sequence). V shed 3 bases and J shed 8 bases, with 19 bases lying between them. CDR3 size: 15 residues. The DNA of the CDR3 is TGTGCCACCAGCAGGAGGCCGCTCGGCGATGTGGGCTACACCTTC. It is translated as CATSRRPLGDVGYTF.

This clone was seen a handful of times. The rearrangement joins TRBV18 to TRBJ2-1, with 10 positions matching TRBD2. The CDR3 runs to 16 residues. Germline V CDR1 and CDR2: KGHSH, LQKENI. Germline trimming cut 5 bases from V and 2 bases from J; bases unmatched to any gene: 6. The CDR3 DNA reads as TGTGCCAGCTCATTACCGGGACTAGCGACCTACAATGAGCAGTTCTTC. It encodes CASSLPGLATYNEQFF.

This clone was counted between two and nine times. J is TRBJ2-7 and V is TRBV29-1, with 9 positions matching TRBD2. CDR3 length: 14 amino acids. CDR1 is SQVTM, CDR2 ANQGSEA, per germline. Trimming removed 7 bases from V and 3 bases from J; junction bases left unmatched: 10. CDR3: CSDWGLATNYEQYF. In DNA form, the CDR3 reads TGCAGCGACTGGGGACTAGCTACAAACTACGAGCAGTACTTC.

The chain combines TRBV5-1 with TRBJ2-7, with 14 bases matching TRBD2. V trimming: 4 bases; J trimming: 0 bases; junction bases outside the gene matches: 12. Germline CDR1 reads SGHRS; CDR2 reads YFSETQ. There are 19 residues in the CDR3. CDR3 in amino acids: CASSAESGTSGSRSYEQYF. The CDR3 DNA sequence: TGCGCCAGCAGCGCCGAAAGCGGGACTAGCGGGAGTCGCTCCTACGAGCAGTACTTC.

This clone appeared a few times. The chain joins TRBV30 to TRBJ1-1; D gene unclear. Looked up from germline, CDR1 is GTSNPN and CDR2 is SVGIG (reference sequence). The CDR3 is 15 residues long. Deletions cut 1 base from V and 0 bases from J, with 12 bases between. The CDR3 reads CAWSGGGLLNTEAFF. The DNA of the CDR3 is TGTGCCTGGAGTGGAGGAGGTCTGTTGAACACTGAAGCTTTCTTT.

This clone was picked up a small number of times. The chain is built from TRBV30 and TRBJ2-3; weak D call: TRBD1 (5 bases). Germline V gene data show CDR1 as GTSNPN and CDR2 as SVGIG (reference sequence). The V and J ends lost 5 bases and 8 bases respectively, with 14 bases between them. This CDR3 has 12 residues. The CDR3: CAWVPPQGTQYF. In DNA, the CDR3 is TGTGCCTGGGTTCCTCCGCAGGGTACGCAGTATTTT. Complete variable domain (other parts from reference TRBV30 and TRBJ2-3): SQTIHQWPATLVQPVGSPLSLECTVEGTSNPNLYWYRQAAGRGLQLLFYSVGIGQISSEVPQNLSASRPQDRQFILSSKKLLLSDSGFYLCAWVPPQGTQYFGPGTRLTVL.

The rearrangement uses TRBV7-2 and TRBJ1-2; D is ambiguous. The CDR3 consists of 15 residues. From germline, CDR1 is SGHTA and CDR2 FQGNSA. The V gene lost 0 bases and the J gene lost 0 bases, with 8 bases spanning the gap. The CDR3 DNA reads as TGTGCCAGCAGCTTAGCCACAGCATCTAACTATGGCTACACCTTC. This encodes CASSLATASNYGYTF.

This clone occurred a few times. V is TRBV30 and J is TRBJ2-7, with TRBD2 as a possible D gene (6 bases). CDR1 is GTSNPN and CDR2 is SVGIG in the germline V gene (reference sequence). V was trimmed by 7 bases and J by 3 bases, leaving 10 bases between them. There are 11 residues in the CDR3. The CDR3: CASGRDYEQYF. The CDR3 DNA reads as TGTGCCTCCGGGCGGGACTACGAGCAGTACTTC.

The gene calls are TRBV6-4 and TRBJ2-7, with TRBD1 identical over 7 bases. The CDR3 has 12 amino acids. V gave up 7 bases and J gave up 7 bases; unmatched junction bases: 7. CDR1 and CDR2 (germline): MRHNA, SNTAGT. Here the CDR3 reads CASMHRGWEQYF. The CDR3 DNA reads as TGTGCCAGCATGCACAGGGGCTGGGAGCAGTACTTC.

This rearrangement joins TRBV5-8 to TRBJ2-3; 10 bases line up with TRBD2. Germline V CDR1 and CDR2: SGHTS, YDEGEE. CDR3 length equals 15 residues. J gave up 0 bases and V 5 bases, and 3 bases lay outside the gene matches. DNA for the CDR3: TGTGCCAGCAGGTTGACTAGCGGGAGCACAGATACGCAGTATTTT. Its translation: CASRLTSGSTDTQYF.

This clone showed up just a few times. J is TRBJ2-5 and V is TRBV7-2; D not certain. The V end lost 5 bases, the J end lost 4 bases, and 11 bases lay between the germline ends. The length of the CDR3 is 13 residues. CDR1 is SGHTA, CDR2 FQGNSA, per germline. Here the CDR3 reads CASSARLVETQYF. The CDR3 nucleotides read TGTGCCAGCAGCGCACGTTTAGTAGAGACCCAGTACTTC.

This clone was recorded a few times. The chain has TRBV11-1 and TRBJ2-6; tentative D call: TRBD1 (5 bases). The CDR3 has 15 residues. Germline assignment: CDR1 SGHAT and CDR2 FQDESV (reference sequence). V lost 2 bases to trimming and J lost 3 bases, with 8 bases between them. The CDR3 loop is CASSLQGNGANVLTF. The CDR3 DNA follows: TGTGCCAGCAGCTTACAGGGAAATGGGGCCAACGTCCTGACTTTC.

V usage is TRBV28 and J usage is TRBJ2-7, with TRBD2 matching over 9 bases. V gave up 2 bases and J gave up 6 bases; unmatched junction bases: 5. The germline V gene encodes CDR1 MDHEN and CDR2 SYDVKM. The CDR3 runs to 14 residues. The CDR3 DNA is TGTGCCAGCAGTTTAGGGACTAGCCCGAGCGAGCAGTACTTC. Amino acids: CASSLGTSPSEQYF. The full variable domain, completed using reference TRBV28 and TRBJ2-7, is DVKVTQSSRYLVKRTGEKVFLECVQDMDHENMFWYRQDPGLGLRLIYFSYDVKMKEKGDIPEGYSVSREKKERFSLILESASTNQTSMYLCASSLGTSPSEQYFGPGTRLTVT.